The clone carrying this TCR beta chain has a count of ten or more. This sample was taken from a study of OX40 agonist ivuxolimab in advanced cancers. The overall study: Every 2 weeks, ivuxolimab was infused into the patients intravenously at between 0.01 and 10 mg/kg. Participants averaged about 66 years of age (range roughly 23 to 80) and were around 80% male.

V shed 4 bases and J shed 8 bases, with 14 bases lying between them. CDR1 and CDR2 from the germline V gene are SGHAT and FQDESV (reference sequence). This CDR3 is 13 amino acids long. Sequencing used immunoSEQ multiplex PCR; TCRdb keeps in-frame clones, though not all of them. The table has tens of thousands of clones, approximately 85% seen once. The clonotype was recovered from an adult with an advanced solid tumor such as melanoma, head and neck, liver or kidney cancer. V is TRBV11-1 and J is TRBJ1-2; D ambiguous. The sequenced sample was CD4+ or CD8+ T cells sorted from blood, obtained in a trial of the OX40 agonist ivuxolimab. This CDR3 reads CASSSIAAMGYTF. CDR3 bases: TGTGCCAGCAGCTCCATTGCCGCCATGGGCTACACCTTC.